This TCR beta chain was profiled in a study of blood T cell repertoires in COVID-19. Background on the study: Some COVID-19 samples were acute and others convalescent; all came from the United States, Italy and Spain. PBMCs, B-cell-depleted T cells, or T cells were the source of the cDNA or gDNA that made up the material.

Assay: immunoSEQ multiplex PCR; the TCRdb copy retains only in-frame clones and omits some. The data contain 90,000 to 120,000 clones, roughly 90% of them singletons. What was sequenced was peripheral blood. The TCR comes from a human donor in a cohort sampled during active COVID-19.

This chain's CDR3 is CASSLGGLNYEQYF. The DNA of the CDR3 is TGTGCCAGCAGCTTAGGGGGACTCAACTACGAGCAGTACTTC. The V and J genes are TRBV11-2 and TRBJ2-7; D is possibly TRBD2 (6 bases). V lost 1 base and J 3 bases, leaving 10 bases between the germline ends. This CDR3 is 14 amino acids long. Germline V gene sequence: CDR1 SGHAT, CDR2 FQNNGV.